A selection of T cell receptor beta chains follows, all from one sample in a study of T cell clonotyping in hematopoietic cell transplantation. Method: immunoSEQ multiplex PCR; TCRdb's copy keeps in-frame clones and lacks some. The sample consists of about 15,000 clones, roughly 88% of them appearing once. Material: peripheral blood mononuclear cells. The origin of the receptors is a woman in her thirties or forties in good health. Some clones in this sample may be carry-over from other donors' samples. Each CDR3 is given with its conserved first and last residue. D genes are given only for firm matches. Rows may omit the clone size; those that give it use once, few, many or a size class.

d_gene,abundance,v_gene,j_gene,CDR3nt,CDR3aa
NA,once,TRBV19,TRBJ2-7,TGTGCCAGTAGTATTCAGGCCGCCTACGAGCAGTACTTC,CASSIQAAYEQYF
TRBD2,NA,TRBV5-6,TRBJ2-3,TGTGCCAGCAGCTTGTGGGGGGGACTAGCTCGCACAGATACGCAGTATTTT,CASSLWGGLARTDTQYF
NA,NA,TRBV19,TRBJ2-7,TGTGCCAGTAGTATTGGGCCGGTTGTGCCGACTGACGAGCAGTACTTC,CASSIGPVVPTDEQYF
TRBD1,NA,TRBV4-2,TRBJ2-1,TGTGCCAGCAGACACGGGACAGGGAACAATGAGCAGTTCTTC,CASRHGTGNNEQFF
NA,NA,TRBV6-5,TRBJ2-7,TGTGCCAGCAGTTACTCGACCGCGAGCTCCTACGAGCAGTACTTC,CASSYSTASSYEQYF
TRBD1,NA,TRBV30,TRBJ1-2,TGTGCCTGGAGTGAGGGACAGGGGGCCGTCTATGGCTACACCTTC,CAWSEGQGAVYGYTF
TRBD1,NA,TRBV30,TRBJ2-1,TGTGCCTGGAGTGATGAGGGACAGGGGATAGCGGATGAGCAGTTCTTC,CAWSDEGQGIADEQFF
NA,NA,TRBV6-5,TRBJ2-7,TGTGCCAGCAGTTCCTATTACGAGCAGTACTTC,CASSSYYEQYF
NA,NA,TRBV6-5,TRBJ1-6,TGTGCCAGCAGCCGAGCCAATTCACCCCTCCACTTT,CASSRANSPLHF
TRBD1,NA,TRBV5-8,TRBJ1-2,TGTGCCAGCAGTTCACCCCCCAGGGGGGGCTACACCTTC,CASSSPPRGGYTF
NA,few,TRBV4-1,TRBJ1-1,TGCGCCAGCAGCCATCGGCAGGGGATGAACACTGAAGCTTTCTTT,CASSHRQGMNTEAFF
NA,NA,TRBV28,TRBJ2-5,TGTGCCAGCAGTTTCGGGGGGCGGGGTGGGGACCAAGAGACCCAGTACTTC,CASSFGGRGGDQETQYF
TRBD1,NA,TRBV4-2,TRBJ2-2,TGTGCCAGCAGCCCTAGGACAGGGGCCGGGGAGCTGTTTTTT,CASSPRTGAGELFF
NA,NA,TRBV19,TRBJ2-4,TGTGCCAGTAGTGAATCGACGGGAAACATTCAGTACTTC,CASSESTGNIQYF
NA,NA,TRBV5-4,TRBJ2-7,TGTGCCAGCAGCGGCGGAAACGCCTACGAGCAGTACTTC,CASSGGNAYEQYF
NA,NA,TRBV30,TRBJ1-1,TGTGCCTCCCTCGGCAGCTTCGGGAGTGAAGCTTTCTTT,CASLGSFGSEAFF
NA,NA,TRBV19,TRBJ2-7,TGTGCCAGTAGGGCAGGGATCTCCTACGAGCAGTACTTC,CASRAGISYEQYF
NA,NA,TRBV2,TRBJ2-7,TGTGCCAGCAGGGAAGGGGGGGGGAACGAGCAGTACTTC,CASREGGGNEQYF
NA,NA,TRBV7-9,TRBJ2-5,TGTGCCAGCAGCTTGAAAGGCGGAGAGACCCAGTACTTC,CASSLKGGETQYF
NA,NA,TRBV2,TRBJ1-2,TGTGCCAGCAGTAGGACGGAGGTCTATGGCTACACCTTC,CASSRTEVYGYTF
TRBD1,NA,TRBV19,TRBJ1-2,TGTGCCAGTAGTACCCCGGGACAGAACTATGGCTACACCTTC,CASSTPGQNYGYTF
TRBD1,NA,TRBV30,TRBJ1-1,TGTGCCTGGGGGGACAGAATGAACACTGAAGCTTTCTTT,CAWGDRMNTEAFF
TRBD2,NA,TRBV4-3,TRBJ2-7,TGCGCCAGCAGCCAAGATGGGACTAGCGGGCACGAAAGCCACGAGCAGTACTTC,CASSQDGTSGHESHEQYF
NA,NA,TRBV27,TRBJ1-1,TGTGCCAGCAGTTTCGGAAGGGTTAGCACTGAAGCTTTCTTT,CASSFGRVSTEAFF
NA,NA,TRBV27,TRBJ1-2,TGTGCCAGCAGTTTAACCGGGACGGGGGGTTATGGCTACACCTTC,CASSLTGTGGYGYTF
NA,NA,TRBV6-5,TRBJ1-2,TGTGCCAGCAGAAACCGGGACCCCAAGCGGGGCTACACCTTC,CASRNRDPKRGYTF
NA,NA,TRBV6-5,TRBJ2-2,TGTGCCAGCGGGAGGAACACCGGGGAGCTGTTTTTT,CASGRNTGELFF
TRBD2,NA,TRBV15,TRBJ2-1,TGTGCCACCAGCAGAGTTCGACTAGCGGGAGACAATGAGCAGTTCTTC,CATSRVRLAGDNEQFF
NA,NA,TRBV9,TRBJ1-5,TGTGCCAGCAGCGTGGGGGGAGGAAATCAGCCCCAGCATTTT,CASSVGGGNQPQHF
NA,NA,TRBV7-2,TRBJ2-5,TGTGCCAGCAGGTCTTACGAGACCCAGTACTTC,CASRSYETQYF
TRBD2,NA,TRBV7-2,TRBJ2-3,TGTGCCAGCAGCCCGAGAGGTCTAGCGGGCCCGGATACGCAGTATTTT,CASSPRGLAGPDTQYF
TRBD1,NA,TRBV28,TRBJ1-1,TGTGCCAGCAGTCCAATACAGGGGGCGAACACTGAAGCTTTCTTT,CASSPIQGANTEAFF
NA,once,TRBV27,TRBJ1-2,TGTGCCAGCAGTTCTTCCGGGACATCTAACTGTGGCTACACCTTC,CASSSSGTSNCGYTF
TRBD2,few,TRBV6-5,TRBJ2-3,TGTGCCAGCAACGGGGGGAGTACAGATACGCAGTATTTT,CASNGGSTDTQYF
NA,NA,TRBV5-1,TRBJ2-5,TGCGCCAGCAGCCTCGGGGCACCTGAGGACCAGTACTTC,CASSLGAPEDQYF
TRBD1,NA,TRBV11-2,TRBJ2-5,TGTGCCAGCAGCCTACTCGGGACAGGGGTAGCAGAGACCCAGTACTTC,CASSLLGTGVAETQYF
TRBD2,NA,TRBV2,TRBJ2-7,TGTGCCAGCAGTGACCTACTAGCGGATTACGAGCAGTACTTC,CASSDLLADYEQYF
NA,NA,TRBV4-1,TRBJ2-1,TGCGCCAGCAGCCAAGTTGACCTATTCGTATACAATGAGCAGTTCTTC,CASSQVDLFVYNEQFF
NA,NA,TRBV7-9,TRBJ1-2,TGTGCCAGCAGCTTAGATCTAGATGGCTACACCTTC,CASSLDLDGYTF
TRBD1,NA,TRBV19,TRBJ2-6,TGTGCCAGTAGAAGCCAGGGGGCGGGGGCCAACGTCCTGACTTTC,CASRSQGAGANVLTF
TRBD1,NA,TRBV5-1,TRBJ2-5,TGCGCCAGCAGCTTGGCCTGGGGGACAGGACAAGAGACCCAGTACTTC,CASSLAWGTGQETQYF
NA,NA,TRBV19,TRBJ2-7,TGTGCCAGTAGTATTATAGGAGGAGGGGAGCAGTACTTC,CASSIIGGGEQYF
NA,NA,TRBV4-2,TRBJ2-2,TGTGCCAGCAGCCGAACAGGGGAGGTTACCGGGGAGCTGTTTTTT,CASSRTGEVTGELFF
TRBD1,NA,TRBV27,TRBJ2-7,TGTGCCAGCAGCACAAGACAGGGAAGCTCCTACGAGCAGTACTTC,CASSTRQGSSYEQYF
NA,NA,TRBV28,TRBJ1-4,TGTGCCGCAAGAGGTGAAAAACTGTTTTTT,CAARGEKLFF
TRBD2,NA,TRBV29-1,TRBJ2-1,TGCAGCGGTTCCTTAGCGGGGTACAATGAGCAGTTCTTC,CSGSLAGYNEQFF
TRBD1,NA,TRBV2,TRBJ1-1,TGTGCCAGCAGCGGACAGGGGCTCGCTGAAGCTTTCTTT,CASSGQGLAEAFF
TRBD2,NA,TRBV4-1,TRBJ2-1,TGCGCCAGCAGCCACGGGACTAGCGGCTCCTACAATGAGCAGTTCTTC,CASSHGTSGSYNEQFF